This paragraph covers one T cell receptor (beta chain) sequence. The data stem from a study of T cell responses to AZD1222 COVID-19 vaccine. Only in-frame clones appear in the TCRdb table, and some are missing; sequencing was by immunoSEQ multiplex PCR. The sample consists of approximately 50,000 clones, 80% to 90% of them appearing once. Trimming at V came to 6 bases and at J to 4 bases, leaving 13 bases not matched to a gene. Germline CDR1 MNHNY, CDR2 SVGAGI (reference sequence). The CDR3 has 16 residues. The source is an adult in good health. V is TRBV6-6 and J is TRBJ1-1; TRBD1 matches at 8 bases. Sequencing used peripheral blood, obtained on day 0 of AZD1222 vaccination. The CDR3 spells CASSQSQGGWTTEAFF. CDR3 nucleotides: TGTGCCAGCAGCCAGTCACAGGGGGGCTGGACCACTGAAGCTTTCTTT.